This T cell receptor beta chain was identified in a study of shared clonotypes between healthy human individuals. To note about this clone: Its antigen is not known.

Study-level findings and limits: Sequencing depth was a factor that was expected to affect clonotype sharing among donors.

Evenly divided among several immunoSEQ plates was the genomic DNA of each subset. Method: immunoSEQ multiplex PCR; TCRdb's copy keeps in-frame clones and lacks some. This table holds about 490,000 clones, 70% to 85% found once. Sequencing was carried out using PBMCs. The TCR comes from a woman in her forties in good health. Some clones in this sample may be carry-over from other donors' samples.

Here the CDR3 DNA reads TGTGCCAGTAGTACCCCGGGACGGAGCTCTGGAAACACCATATATTTT. Protein product: CASSTPGRSSGNTIYF. The chain joins TRBV19 to TRBJ1-3, with TRBD1 as a possible D gene (5 bases). There are 16 residues in the CDR3. Germline CDR1 reads LNHDA; CDR2 reads SQIVND (reference sequence). The V end was cut by 4 bases, the J end by 0 bases, with 13 bases between.